Below, 20 T cell receptor beta chains from the same sample are listed, as sequenced in a study of blood T cell repertoires in COVID-19 (TCRdb year 2020). The library was obtained by the immunoSEQ multiplex PCR assay. This immuneACCESS table, as held by TCRdb, lists in-frame sequences with V and J called but not all clones. Of the missing ones, under half trace to an unresolved V gene in checked studies; the others have no known cause. The sample includes approximately 160,000 clones, with less than 85% observed a single time. Clones ranked in the top ten supply nearly 4.5% of the sample. The sample was PBMCs or T cells enriched from blood (not recorded which). The receptor set was obtained from a woman aged 50 to 65 who had recovered from COVID-19.

This chain uses TRBV5-1 with TRBJ2-3; TRBD1 matches at 7 bases. J lost 1 base, V lost 3 bases, and 2 bases had no gene match. This CDR3 region has 14 residues. CDR1 SGHRS and CDR2 YFSETQ come from the germline V gene. Here the CDR3 DNA reads TGCGCCAGCAGCTCAGGACAGGGCACAGATACGCAGTATTTT. This sequence encodes CASSSGQGTDTQYF.

This chain joins TRBV11-2 and TRBJ2-1; TRBD1 matches at 8 bases. CDR1 is SGHAT and CDR2 is FQNNGV in the germline V gene. V trimming: 1 base; J trimming: 7 bases; junction bases outside the gene matches: 6. This CDR3 has 15 amino acids. DNA of the CDR3: TGTGCCAGCAGCTTAGCGCAGGGGGCGTTGAATGAGCAGTTCTTC. This gives the protein CASSLAQGALNEQFF. The complete variable domain, with remaining parts taken from reference TRBV11-2 and TRBJ2-1, reads EAGVAQSPRYKIIEKRQSVAFWCNPISGHATLYWYQQILGQGPKLLIQFQNNGVVDDSQLPKDRFSAERLKGVDSTLKIQPAKLEDSAVYLCASSLAQGALNEQFFGPGTRLTVL.

J is TRBJ1-2 and V is TRBV4-1, with D uncertain. V gave up 4 bases and J gave up 4 bases, with 13 bases separating them. The CDR3 contains 14 residues. CDR1 MGHRA and CDR2 YSYEKL come from the germline V gene. The DNA for the CDR3 is TGCGCCAGCAGCCCCGGTCGGGTTCCCTATGGCTACACCTTC. It encodes CASSPGRVPYGYTF.

The CDR3 DNA reads as TGTGCCAGTAGTATAAAATCGACAGGGTGGGCCAAAAACATTCAGTACTTC. Its protein is CASSIKSTGWAKNIQYF. The chain joins TRBV19 to TRBJ2-4, with TRBD1 matching 7 bases. Germline V gives CDR1 LNHDA, CDR2 SQIVND (reference sequence). V was clipped by 2 bases and J by 1 base; unmatched bases: 8. The CDR3 totals 17 residues.

This rearrangement joins TRBV27 to TRBJ1-6; D is possibly TRBD1 (5 bases). The CDR3 runs to 17 residues. Trimming removed 1 base from V and 7 bases from J, with 17 bases in between. The germline V gene has CDR1 MNHEY and CDR2 SMNVEV (reference sequence). CDR3 residues: CASSLLRGGGRNSPLHF. CDR3 DNA sequence: TGTGCCAGCAGTTTATTGCGGGGGGGTGGGCGGAATTCACCCCTCCACTTT.

The gene calls are TRBV4-1 and TRBJ1-2; D perhaps matches TRBD1 (5 bases). Between the trimmed V and J ends, which lost 3 bases and 8 bases, there was a span of 22 bases. The V gene's germline CDR1 is MGHRA and CDR2 YSYEKL. The CDR3 is 16 amino acids. The CDR3 loop reads CASSQTQDISRRGYTF. The CDR3 DNA follows: TGCGCCAGCAGCCAGACTCAGGACATCTCCCGACGAGGCTACACCTTC.

The V and J genes are TRBV30 and TRBJ1-2, with 10 bases lining up with TRBD1. In germline, CDR1 is GTSNPN, CDR2 SVGIG (reference sequence). The CDR3 sequence is 14 residues long. The junction had 4 bases not matched to a gene; V was cut back by 5 bases and J by 1 base. For the CDR3, the DNA is TGTGCCTGGGACAGGACAGGGGGTAACTATGGCTACACCTTC. Translation: CAWDRTGGNYGYTF.

This sequence joins TRBV6-2 or TRBV6-3 and TRBJ2-7; the match to TRBD2 covers 10 bases. J lost 1 base, V lost 2 bases, and 2 bases had no gene match. The germline V gene has CDR1 MNHEY and CDR2 SVGEGT. The CDR3 is made up of 15 amino acids. The CDR3 is CASSYGTSVSYEQYV. CDR3 DNA sequence: TGTGCCAGCAGTTACGGGACTAGCGTATCCTACGAGCAGTACGTC.

The genes are TRBV6-6 and TRBJ2-3; D remains ambiguous. V dropped 6 bases and J dropped 2 bases, with 12 bases sitting between them. The germline gives CDR1 MNHNY, CDR2 SVGAGI (reference sequence). The CDR3 is made up of 14 amino acids. The CDR3: CASSDLSPTDTQYF. CDR3 nucleotide sequence: TGTGCCAGCAGCGACCTTAGCCCCACAGATACGCAGTATTTT.

In regard to this clone: The junction and the germline gene differ at one end; a read error may be behind it. V is TRBV7-7 and J is TRBJ2-3; 11 positions agree with TRBD2. The CDR3 loop spans 15 amino acids. Germline loops: CDR1 SSHAT, CDR2 FNYEAQ (reference sequence). The CDR3 protein is CASSFSGGASDTQYF. The CDR3 DNA sequence: TGTGCTAGCAGCTTTAGCGGGGGGGCCTCAGATACGCAGTATTTT. The variable domain in full, with the rest retrieved from reference TRBV7-7 and TRBJ2-3, is GAGVSQSPRYKVTKRGQDVTLRCDPISSHATLYWYQQALGQGPEFLTYFNYEAQPDKSGLPSDRFSAERPEGSISTLTIQRTEQRDSAMYRCASSFSGGASDTQYFGPGTRLTVL.

This clone appeared a single time. The chain recombines TRBV5-1 with TRBJ1-3; the D is unclear. Trimming removed 6 bases at V and 2 bases at J, with 9 bases between. The CDR3 length is 13 residues. CDR1 is SGHRS and CDR2 is YFSETQ in the germline V gene. The CDR3 bases are TGCGCCAGCAAGGAGGGAGCTGGAAACACCATATATTTT. Encoded protein: CASKEGAGNTIYF.

The rearrangement uses TRBV19 and TRBJ1-5; D may be TRBD1 (5 bases). Trimming stripped 4 bases from V and 3 bases from J, with 16 bases between. Germline lookup yields CDR1 LNHDA and CDR2 SQIVND (reference sequence). The CDR3 is made up of 16 amino acids. CDR3 amino acids: CASSSGGVGFNQPQHF. The CDR3 nucleotides read TGTGCCAGTAGTAGCGGAGGGGTAGGCTTCAATCAGCCCCAGCATTTT.

This clone was recorded a few times. This chain joins TRBV11-3 and TRBJ2-5, with D maybe TRBD2 (6 bases). The CDR3 spans 13 residues. Germline V gene sequence: CDR1 SGHNT, CDR2 YENEEA. Trimming took 5 bases from V and 5 from J, leaving 12 bases between them. CDR3 sequence reads: CASSAEGAETQYF. CDR3 nucleotide sequence: TGTGCCAGCAGCGCGGAGGGTGCGGAGACCCAGTACTTC.

The sample holds one count of this clone. The chain couples TRBV28 to TRBJ1-4; 7 positions agree with TRBD1. After removal of 6 bases from V and 4 bases from J, the junction contained 11 bases not matched to a gene. This CDR3 comprises 16 residues. Germline CDR1 and CDR2: MDHEN and SYDVKM. CDR3 sequence reads: CASRTFLTGLNEKLFF. As DNA, the CDR3 is TGTGCCAGCAGGACATTTTTGACAGGGCTTAATGAAAAACTGTTTTTT.

The chain carries TRBV15 and TRBJ1-2; D remains unclear. Germline V gene lookup returns CDR1 LNHNV and CDR2 YYDKDF (reference sequence). V dropped 0 bases and J dropped 4 bases, with 12 bases sitting between them. There are 15 residues in the CDR3. CDR3 coding DNA: TGTGCCACCAGCAGAGACCTTGGAGGGCTCTATGGCTACACCTTC. As protein: CATSRDLGGLYGYTF. The full variable domain, completed using reference TRBV15 and TRBJ1-2, is DAMVIQNPRYQVTQFGKPVTLSCSQTLNHNVMYWYQQKSSQAPKLLFHYYDKDFNNEADTPDNFQSRRPNTSFCFLDIRSPGLGDTAMYLCATSRDLGGLYGYTFGSGTRLTVV.

V and J are TRBV6-2 or TRBV6-3 and TRBJ1-2; D is possibly TRBD1 (6 bases). CDR1 is MNHEY, CDR2 SVGEGT, per germline. Between the trimmed V and J ends, which lost 3 bases and 4 bases, there was a span of 15 bases. The length of the CDR3 is 15 residues. The CDR3, as DNA: TGTGCCAGCAGTTATCGGCGGGGGCCAAGCTATGGCTACACCTTC. This sequence encodes CASSYRRGPSYGYTF.

The rearrangement joins TRBV5-4 to TRBJ2-2, with D maybe TRBD2 (5 bases). Per the germline V gene, CDR1 is SGHNT and CDR2 is YYREEE (reference sequence). The CDR3 sequence is 18 residues long. Trimming took off 5 bases at V and 7 bases at J, with 27 bases between the two ends. The DNA of the CDR3 is TGTGCCAGCAGGGGTGGAGAGGCAGTCCACCACCGGGGCGGGGAGCTGTTTTTT. This encodes CASRGGEAVHHRGGELFF.

The rearrangement joins TRBV5-1 to TRBJ2-2; D remains ambiguous. Looked up from germline, CDR1 is SGHRS and CDR2 is YFSETQ. The CDR3 covers 13 residues. With 2 bases removed from V and 8 bases from J, the gap between germline ends came to 10 bases. This CDR3 is CASSFAIVGELFF. In nucleotides, the CDR3 is TGCGCCAGCAGCTTCGCGATTGTGGGGGAGCTGTTTTTT.

The chain recombines TRBV4-3 with TRBJ2-7; 9 positions agree with TRBD2. Per the germline V gene, CDR1 is LGHNA and CDR2 is YSLEER. The CDR3 has 13 residues. Unmatched junction bases numbered 5, after V lost 1 base and J lost 10 bases. This chain's CDR3 is CASSQGREGRQYV. CDR3 bases: TGCGCCAGCAGCCAAGGGCGGGAGGGAAGACAGTACGTC.

V gene TRBV7-9 combines with J gene TRBJ2-3; maybe TRBD1 (5 bases). The CDR3 loop spans 12 amino acids. Germline loops: CDR1 SEHNR, CDR2 FQNEAQ (reference sequence). V was clipped by 5 bases and J by 15 bases, with 18 bases between them. CDR3 in amino acids: CASSPVVQDTYF. The CDR3 DNA follows: TGTGCCAGCAGCCCGGTAGTGCAGGACACCTATTTT.